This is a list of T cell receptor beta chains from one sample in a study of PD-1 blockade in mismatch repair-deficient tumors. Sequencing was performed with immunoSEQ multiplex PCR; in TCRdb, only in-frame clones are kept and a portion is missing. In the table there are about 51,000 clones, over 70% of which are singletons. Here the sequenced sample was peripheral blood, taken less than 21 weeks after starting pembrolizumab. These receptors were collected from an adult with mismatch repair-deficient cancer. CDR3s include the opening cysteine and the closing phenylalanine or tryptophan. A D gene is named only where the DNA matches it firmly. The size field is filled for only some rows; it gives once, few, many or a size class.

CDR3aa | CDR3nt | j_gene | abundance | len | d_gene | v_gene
CASSGSPGGETQYF | TGTGCCAGTAGCGGGAGTCCAGGAGGAGAGACCCAGTACTTC | TRBJ2-5 | - | 14 | TRBD2 | TRBV9
CASSLGRQGASIIGAGELFF | TGCGCCAGCAGCTTGGGGCGACAGGGGGCCTCGATAATCGGAGCCGGGGAGCTGTTTTTT | TRBJ2-2 | - | 20 | TRBD1 | TRBV5-1
CASSEKGQSYEQYF | TGTGCCAGCAGTGAAAAGGGACAGAGCTACGAGCAGTACTTC | TRBJ2-7 | - | 14 | TRBD1 | TRBV6-1
CASSRTGLAGGQRNEQFF | TGTGCCAGCAGCCGAACGGGACTAGCGGGAGGGCAGAGAAATGAGCAGTTCTTC | TRBJ2-1 | - | 18 | TRBD2 | TRBV4-2
CASFAGRKLFF | TGTGCCAGCTTTGCGGGACGAAAACTGTTTTTT | TRBJ1-4 | once | 11 | - | TRBV27
CASSQDKDRSLTDTQYF | TGTGCCAGCAGCCAAGATAAGGACAGGTCCCTCACAGATACGCAGTATTTT | TRBJ2-3 | - | 17 | TRBD1 | TRBV11-2
CASTTHPRDEQFF | TGTGCCAGCACCACCCATCCCCGGGATGAGCAGTTCTTC | TRBJ2-1 | - | 13 | - | TRBV7-9
CASTIGLAGNNEQFF | TGCGCCAGCACCATAGGACTAGCGGGAAACAATGAGCAGTTCTTC | TRBJ2-1 | - | 15 | TRBD2 | TRBV5-1
CASRGSGRRLNEQFF | TGTGCCAGCAGGGGTAGCGGGAGGCGTTTGAATGAGCAGTTCTTC | TRBJ2-1 | - | 15 | TRBD2 | TRBV28
CASSGGSSYNEQFF | TGTGCCAGCAGCGGGGGGAGCTCCTACAATGAGCAGTTCTTC | TRBJ2-1 | - | 14 | - | TRBV7-2
CASSSVERRETQYF | TGTGCCAGCAGCTCAGTGGAAAGGAGGGAGACCCAGTACTTC | TRBJ2-5 | few | 14 | - | TRBV11-3
CASSSTAAGGYEQYF | TGTGCCAGCTCGAGTACTGCAGCGGGAGGGTACGAGCAGTACTTC | TRBJ2-7 | few | 15 | TRBD2 | TRBV18
CSASDNYGYTF | TGCAGTGCTAGTGATAACTATGGCTACACCTTC | TRBJ1-2 | - | 11 | - | TRBV20-1
CASSYGTASGGYTF | TGTGCCAGCAGCTATGGGACCGCCTCTGGGGGCTACACCTTC | TRBJ1-2 | - | 14 | - | TRBV7-2
CASRSEGLAKNIQYF | TGCGCCAGCAGAAGCGAGGGTTTGGCCAAAAACATTCAGTACTTC | TRBJ2-4 | once | 15 | - | TRBV5-1
CASSQTSGIGYEQFF | TGTGCCAGCAGCCAGACTAGCGGGATTGGCTATGAGCAGTTCTTC | TRBJ2-1 | - | 15 | TRBD2 | TRBV7-2
CASSEAIRSGGAFF | TGTGCCAGCAGTGAAGCGATTAGGTCAGGGGGGGCTTTCTTT | TRBJ1-1 | - | 14 | TRBD1 | TRBV2
CASSPNRDEQYF | TGTGCCAGCAGTCCAAACAGGGACGAGCAGTACTTC | TRBJ2-7 | - | 12 | - | TRBV6-5